This T cell receptor beta chain is from a study of T cells in Graves' hyperthyroidism and ophthalmopathy. Study-wide findings and caveats: The model foresaw ophthalmopathy a median 6.5 months prior to onset. A model of 13 V-J pairs discriminated ophthalmopathy from stable hyperthyroidism.

Exclusion of patients followed from uncontrolled infection, other autoimmune disease, pregnancy or lactation. Diagnoses rested on clinical symptoms, serum thyroxine and TRAb, thyroid ultrasound and orbital computed tomography. In regard to this clonotype: Its antigen is as yet unknown. One junction end disagrees with the germline gene, perhaps due to a read error.

This CDR3 has 14 amino acids. Germline CDR1 and CDR2: SGHRS and YFSETQ. The investigators amplified TCR beta CDR3 regions from RNA transcripts. The HTBI primer set drove a first-round RT-PCR of the TCR CDR3. TCRdb reprocessed the multiplex PCR reads with MiXCR, giving one entry per CDR3 protein. This sample has hundreds of thousands of distinct CDR3 sequences, with approximately 42% found just once. This TCR derives from an adult man with Graves' disease, either hyperthyroidism or ophthalmopathy (not recorded which). The chain joins TRBV5-1 to TRBJ1-5, with 8 bases identical to TRBD1. The source material was peripheral blood or thyroid tissue (not recorded which). The CDR3 loop is CANSAAGGGQPQHF. CDR3 in DNA: TGCGCCAACAGCGCGGCAGGGGGCGGCCAGCCCCAGCATTTT.